This T cell receptor beta chain was captured in a study of Graves' ophthalmopathy and Graves' hyperthyroidism. Investigators amplified TCR beta CDR3 regions from RNA transcripts. HTBI primers served in a first-round RT-PCR, which a second-round multiplex PCR followed. TCRdb reprocessed the multiplex PCR reads with MiXCR, giving one entry per CDR3 protein. The table shows a few hundred thousand distinct CDR3 sequences, with about a sixth occurring only once. No progression to ophthalmopathy over 18 months defined stable hyperthyroidism. Reliance was placed on clinical symptoms, serum thyroxine, TRAb, thyroid ultrasound and orbital computed tomography for diagnosis. A volume of 9.5 to 10 ml of fresh peripheral blood supplied the PBMCs. A word on this clonotype: What it binds is unknown. An end of the junction differs from the germline gene, which may be a read error.

This CDR3 is 14 amino acids long. Germline CDR1 reads SGHTA; CDR2 reads FQGTGA. General study results and limits: With roughly 69% sensitivity and approximately 72% specificity, the model predicted ophthalmopathy progression.

The sequencing input was peripheral blood. J is TRBJ2-4 and V is TRBV7-3, with D maybe TRBD1 (6 bases). The source of this sequence is an adult woman with stable Graves' hyperthyroidism. CDR3 region: CASSRDRSKNIKYF. The CDR3 nucleotides read TGTGCCAGCAGCCGTGACAGGAGCAAAAACATTAAGTACTTC.